These 21 T cell receptor beta chains were all obtained from the same sample, sequenced in a study of tissue T cells after allogeneic stem cell transplantation. TCRdb's table, derived via immunoSEQ multiplex PCR, lists solely in-frame clones and lacks some. Counted here are more than 45,000 clones, about 73% occurring once; the ten biggest clones make up 0.5% to 0.6%. Sequenced sample: sorted cells pooled from one or two spleens. The receptors were gathered from a pool of C57BL/6 mice in good health.

This clone occurred once. Gene names denote mouse genes. The sequence runs out 1 residue before the end of the CDR3; the remainder is reconstructed from the germline J gene. This chain links TRBV17 with TRBJ2-5, with 7 nucleotides matching TRBD2. This CDR3 spans 14 amino acids. Germline V CDR1 and CDR2: MNHDT, YYDKIL. With V trimmed by 0 bases and J by 6 bases, 3 bases remained unmatched. The CDR3: CASSRDLGEDTQYF. The sequenced part of the CDR3 DNA is TGTGCTAGCAGTAGAGACCTGGGGGAGGACACCCAGTAC.

To note about this clone: Gene names and germline match the mouse. The read stops 1 residue short of the end of the CDR3; the missing end is completed from the germline J gene. The chain carries TRBV16 and TRBJ2-5, with a tentative D call TRBD2 (5 bases). The CDR3 sequence is 17 residues long. Trimming shortened V by 3 bases and J by 0 bases, and 16 bases separated the two germline ends. The germline CDR1 and CDR2 sequences are SGHSA and FRNQAP. CDR3 bases read: TGTGCAAGCAGCTTTGGGAGACGCTGGGCTAACCAAGACACCCAGTAC. Translating gives CASSFGRRWANQDTQY. Given in full, the CDR3 is CASSFGRRWANQDTQYF.

With regard to this clone: Genes and germline are mouse. Other DNA sequences of this sample code for an identical CDR3. Partial CDR3 DNA: TGTGCCAGCGGTGATCTGGGGGGTAGTGCAGAAACGCTGTAT. Protein: CASGDLGGSAETLY. The whole CDR3 region reads CASGDLGGSAETLYF. The chain recombines TRBV13-2 with TRBJ2-3, with 8 bases matching TRBD2. The read comes to an end 1 residue before the CDR3 does, leaving the germline J gene to fill in the end. Germline V lookup: CDR1 NNHNN, CDR2 SYGAGS (reference sequence). The CDR3 is 15 residues long. J lost 0 bases, V lost 1 base, and 1 base had no gene match.

This clone was seen just once. Each gene name is a mouse one. The read ends 1 residue shy of where the CDR3 ends; the end is completed using the germline J gene. The J gene is TRBJ1-1, the V gene TRBV13-2; no reliable D call. The CDR3 sequence is 13 residues long. The ends were cut back, 2 bases at V and 1 base at J, with 6 bases in the middle. Germline V gene sequence: CDR1 NNHNN, CDR2 SYGAGS (reference sequence). CDR3 amino acids: CASGEGRNTEVFF. The CDR3 DNA, read in part, is TGTGCCAGCGGTGAAGGCAGAAACACAGAAGTCTTC.

Notes on this clone: Gene labels here are mouse ones. The read stops 1 residue short of the end of the CDR3; the missing end is completed from the germline J gene. V gene TRBV13-2 combines with J gene TRBJ2-5, with D maybe TRBD2 (7 bases). Germline V gene data show CDR1 as NNHNN and CDR2 as SYGAGS (reference sequence). V was cut by 3 bases and J by 5 bases, with 13 bases left in between. This CDR3 is built from 14 residues. The part of the CDR3 DNA that was read is TGTGCCAGCGGTGGGGGGGCAGGAGGAGACACCCAGTAC. Translated, it gives CASGGGAGGDTQY. Given in full, the CDR3 is CASGGGAGGDTQYF.

Of note for this clone: Gene names and germline refer to mouse. CDR3 DNA (partial): TGTGCCAGCAGCCCAACTGGGGGGGCGCTGGAACAGTAC. Translated, it gives CASSPTGGALEQY. From start to end, the CDR3 is CASSPTGGALEQYF. The chain employs TRBV2 and TRBJ2-7, with TRBD2 matching 11 bases. With the read ending 1 residue before the CDR3 end, the germline J gene is used to fill in that end. Trimming cost V 4 bases and J 7 bases; bases outside gene matches: 6. The CDR3 is 14 residues long. The germline V gene encodes CDR1 LGHNA and CDR2 YSYQKL.

With regard to this clone: Any gene name here is a mouse gene name. The CDR3 extends 1 residue past the end of the read, so its final part is completed from the germline J gene. The rearrangement uses TRBV12-2 and TRBJ2-2, with 9 bases lining up with TRBD2. The J segment lost 6 bases and the V segment lost 3 bases, leaving 1 base of the junction unmatched. The CDR3 is 13 residues long. Germline values: CDR1 SGHLS, CDR2 HYDKME. The CDR3 bases that were read are TGTGCCAGCTCTACTGGGGGGTCCGGGCAGCTCTAC. This gives the protein CASSTGGSGQLY. The full CDR3 is CASSTGGSGQLYF.

This clone was observed once. At one boundary the junction diverges from the germline segment, which might be a read error. Gene names are the mouse ones. The missing CDR3 end, 1 residue past where the read stops, is filled in from the germline J gene. This sequence joins TRBV2 and TRBJ2-7, with a tentative D call TRBD2 (7 bases). CDR3 length equals 14 residues. Germline CDR1 and CDR2: LGHNA and YSYQKL. The CDR3 spells CASNQGGGPYEQYF. Partial CDR3 DNA: TGTGCCAGCAACCAAGGCGGGGGGCCCTATGAACAGTAC.

Of note for this clone: The gene symbols are mouse symbols. The read ends 1 residue before the CDR3 terminus; that terminus is restored from the germline J gene. This chain connects TRBV3 to TRBJ1-1, with unresolved D. The ends were cut back, 5 bases at V and 7 bases at J, with 8 bases in the middle. CDR1 and CDR2 from the germline V gene are SNHLY and FYNGKV (reference sequence). The CDR3 spans 11 residues. The CDR3 DNA, read in part, is TGTGCCAGCAGCCTCGACATAGAAGTCTTC. It codes for CASSLDIEVF. The complete CDR3 protein is CASSLDIEVFF.

In the case of this clone: Germline and genes: mouse. The read terminates 1 residue ahead of where the CDR3 ends, so the germline J gene completes it. V is TRBV13-2 and J is TRBJ2-5; 9 positions agree with TRBD2. The V segment lost 3 bases and the J segment 0 bases; nucleotides outside the gene matches: 5. The CDR3 loop spans 16 amino acids. Germline V gives CDR1 NNHNN, CDR2 SYGAGS (reference sequence). CDR3 bases read: TGTGCCAGCGGTGCTAACTGGGGGGTTAACCAAGACACCCAGTAC. This sequence encodes CASGANWGVNQDTQY. The CDR3 reads in full as CASGANWGVNQDTQYF.

As concerns this clone: The gene names here belong to mouse. The read stops 1 residue short of the end of the CDR3; the missing end is completed from the germline J gene. The rearrangement uses TRBV3 and TRBJ2-3; D gene ambiguous. The CDR3 extends over 13 amino acids. Germline values: CDR1 SNHLY, CDR2 FYNGKV (reference sequence). V was clipped by 0 bases and J by 1 base, with 2 bases between them. Partial CDR3 DNA: TGTGCCAGCAGCTTAGCACGTGCAGAAACGCTGTAT. Translating gives CASSLARAETLY. The complete CDR3 protein is CASSLARAETLYF. The complete variable domain, with remaining parts taken from reference TRBV3 and TRBJ2-3, reads GPKVLQIPSHQIIDMGQMVTLNCDPVSNHLYFYWYKQILGQQMEFLVNFYNGKVMEKSKLFKDQFSVERPDGSYFTLKIQPTALEDSAVYFCASSLARAETLYFGSGTRLTVL.

Concerning this clone: Gene names are the mouse ones. The DNA ends 1 residue before the CDR3 does, and the rest of the CDR3 is filled in from the germline J gene. The J gene is TRBJ1-1, the V gene TRBV13-2; TRBD1 is a possible D gene (5 bases). The CDR3 runs 12 residues. Germline CDR1 reads NNHNN; CDR2 reads SYGAGS (reference sequence). V was clipped by 3 bases and J by 4 bases, with 7 bases between them. Partial CDR3 DNA: TGTGCCAGCGGTGGCCAGGGCACAGAAGTCTTC. The encoded protein is CASGGQGTEVF. The full CDR3 sequence reads CASGGQGTEVFF.

As to this clone: Gene names are mouse gene names. Read coverage stops 1 residue before the CDR3 terminus; the germline J gene supplies the remainder. The J gene is TRBJ1-4, the V gene TRBV12-2; D unclear. Germline loops: CDR1 SGHLS, CDR2 HYDKME. The CDR3 extends over 14 amino acids. Trimming shortened V by 2 bases and J by 1 base, and 7 bases separated the two germline ends. CDR3: CASSPGSSNERLFF. The DNA read from the CDR3 is TGTGCCAGCTCTCCGGGGTCTTCCAACGAAAGATTATTT.

With respect to this clone: The genes are named according to mouse. The sequenced fragment ends 1 residue before the CDR3 boundary, so the rest is inferred from the germline J gene. The chain employs TRBV1 and TRBJ2-7; 10 bases are a match to TRBD2. V lost 2 bases to trimming and J lost 7 bases; unmatched junction nucleotides: 5. Germline-derived CDR1 and CDR2 are NSQYPW and LRSPGD (reference sequence). CDR3 length: 14 residues. The CDR3 bases that were read are TGCACCTGCAGTGCATCCGACTGGGGGGACGAACAGTAC. Protein sequence: CTCSASDWGDEQY. The CDR3 reads in full as CTCSASDWGDEQYF.

This clone was observed a single time. Germline and genes here are mouse. The CDR3 goes on 1 residue after the read ends, and that part is filled in from the germline J gene. The rearrangement joins TRBV12-2 to TRBJ2-1; the D gene is possibly TRBD1 (6 bases). The CDR3 totals 14 residues. Looked up from germline, CDR1 is SGHLS and CDR2 is HYDKME. V shed 0 bases and J shed 7 bases, with 12 bases lying between them. CDR3 in amino acids: CASSLETGRAEQFF. CDR3 bases read: TGTGCCAGCTCTCTCGAAACAGGGCGGGCTGAGCAGTTC.

Of note for this clone: Each gene name is a mouse one. The read ends 1 residue early relative to the CDR3; the germline J gene fills the gap. The gene calls are TRBV26 and TRBJ2-7; no clear D. Trimming cost V 3 bases and J 2 bases, with 2 bases left between them. The CDR3 is 11 residues long. CDR1 and CDR2 (germline): KGHPV, FQNQEV (reference sequence). Here the CDR3 reads CASSLAYEQYF. The sequenced part of the CDR3 DNA is TGTGCCAGCAGTCTCGCCTATGAACAGTAC.

To note about this clone: The genes and germline here are from mouse. The DNA ends 1 residue before the CDR3 does, and the rest of the CDR3 is filled in from the germline J gene. The V call is TRBV3, the J call TRBJ2-7; 12 bases are a match to TRBD2. CDR3 size: 15 residues. V lost 6 bases, J lost 0 bases, and 3 bases stayed unmatched. Per germline, CDR1 SNHLY and CDR2 FYNGKV (reference sequence). CDR3 loop: CASSWTGGVSYEQYF. Partial CDR3 DNA: TGTGCCAGCAGTTGGACTGGGGGGGTCTCCTATGAACAGTAC. Filled out from reference TRBV3 and TRBJ2-7, the complete variable domain reads GPKVLQIPSHQIIDMGQMVTLNCDPVSNHLYFYWYKQILGQQMEFLVNFYNGKVMEKSKLFKDQFSVERPDGSYFTLKIQPTALEDSAVYFCASSWTGGVSYEQYFGPGTRLTVL.

About this clone itself: Mouse gene names apply. The CDR3 bases that were read are TGTGCCAGCAGCCAAGATCAGGGGGTGGGTGCAGAAACGCTGTAT. It is translated as CASSQDQGVGAETLY. The full CDR3 protein reads CASSQDQGVGAETLYF. The chain employs TRBV2 and TRBJ2-3; 7 bases are a match to TRBD1. The read finishes 1 residue shy of the CDR3 end, and the germline J gene is used to complete it. Germline-derived CDR1 and CDR2 are LGHNA and YSYQKL. This CDR3 contains 16 residues. Trimming removed 0 bases from V and 1 base from J; junction bases left unmatched: 4.

To note about this clone: Gene labels here are mouse ones. Read data end 1 residue before the CDR3 end; the end is taken from the germline J gene. The V and J genes are TRBV13-2 and TRBJ2-5, with 7 bases aligning to TRBD1. Trimming cost V 0 bases and J 4 bases; bases outside gene matches: 2. The V gene's germline CDR1 is NNHNN and CDR2 SYGAGS (reference sequence). This CDR3 is 14 amino acids long. CDR3 DNA, as far as it was read: TGTGCCAGCGGTGATGCTGGGACAGAAGACACCCAGTAC. The encoded protein is CASGDAGTEDTQY. The full-length CDR3 reads as CASGDAGTEDTQYF.

Worth noting for this clone: Gene names and germline refer to mouse. The CDR3 goes on 1 residue after the read ends, and that part is filled in from the germline J gene. The gene calls are TRBV3 and TRBJ1-4, with TRBD1 as a possible D gene (5 bases). V lost 3 bases and J lost 1, with 6 bases in between. Germline loops: CDR1 SNHLY, CDR2 FYNGKV (reference sequence). The CDR3 contains 14 residues. The sequenced CDR3 bases are TGTGCCAGCAGCTTCCAGGGTTCCAACGAAAGATTATTT. This gives the protein CASSFQGSNERLF. The CDR3 in full is CASSFQGSNERLFF.

Concerning this clone: Germline and genes here are mouse. The read terminates 1 residue ahead of where the CDR3 ends, so the germline J gene completes it. The V call is TRBV5, the J call TRBJ2-4, with a weak D call TRBD2 (7 bases). Germline CDR1 and CDR2: LGHNA and YNLKQL (reference sequence). There are 15 residues in the CDR3. Trimming stripped 0 bases from V and 6 bases from J, with 13 bases between. CDR3 DNA (partial): TGTGCCAGCAGCCAAGATTGGGGGGCCGGCAACACCTTGTAC. As protein: CASSQDWGAGNTLY. The whole CDR3 sequence is CASSQDWGAGNTLYF.